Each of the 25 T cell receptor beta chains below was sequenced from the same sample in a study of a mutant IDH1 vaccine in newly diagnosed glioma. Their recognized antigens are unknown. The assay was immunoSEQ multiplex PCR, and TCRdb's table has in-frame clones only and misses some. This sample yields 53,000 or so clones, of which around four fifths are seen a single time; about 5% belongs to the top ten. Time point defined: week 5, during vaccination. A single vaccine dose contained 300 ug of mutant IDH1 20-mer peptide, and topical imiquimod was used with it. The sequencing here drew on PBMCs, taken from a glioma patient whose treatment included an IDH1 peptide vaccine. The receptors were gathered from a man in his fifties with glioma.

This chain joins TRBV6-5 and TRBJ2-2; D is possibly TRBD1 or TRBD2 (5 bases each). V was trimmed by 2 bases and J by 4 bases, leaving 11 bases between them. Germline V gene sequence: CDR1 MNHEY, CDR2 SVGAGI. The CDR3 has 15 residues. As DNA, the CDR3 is TGTGCCAGCAGTTACGGGACGGGGATCACCGGGGAGCTGTTTTTT. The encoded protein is CASSYGTGITGELFF.

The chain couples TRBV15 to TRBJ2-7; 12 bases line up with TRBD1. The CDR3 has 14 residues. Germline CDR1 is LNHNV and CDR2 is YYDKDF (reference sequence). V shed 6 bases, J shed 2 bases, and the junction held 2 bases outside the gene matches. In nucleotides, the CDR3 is TGTGCCACCAGGGGACAGGGGGCGACCTACGAGCAGTACTTC. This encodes CATRGQGATYEQYF. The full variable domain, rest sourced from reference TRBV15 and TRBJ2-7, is DAMVIQNPRYQVTQFGKPVTLSCSQTLNHNVMYWYQQKSSQAPKLLFHYYDKDFNNEADTPDNFQSRRPNTSFCFLDIRSPGLGDTAMYLCATRGQGATYEQYFGPGTRLTVT.

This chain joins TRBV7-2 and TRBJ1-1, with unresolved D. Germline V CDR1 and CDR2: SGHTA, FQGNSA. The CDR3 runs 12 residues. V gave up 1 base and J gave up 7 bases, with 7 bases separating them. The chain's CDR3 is CASSLVRIEAFF. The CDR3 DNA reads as TGTGCCAGCAGCTTAGTCCGGATTGAAGCTTTCTTT.

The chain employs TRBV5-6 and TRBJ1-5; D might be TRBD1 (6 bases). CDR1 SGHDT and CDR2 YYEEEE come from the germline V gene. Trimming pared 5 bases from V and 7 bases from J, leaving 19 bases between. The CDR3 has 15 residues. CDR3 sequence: CASSRGEDRSQPQHF. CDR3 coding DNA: TGTGCCAGCAGTCGGGGTGAGGACAGAAGCCAGCCCCAGCATTTT. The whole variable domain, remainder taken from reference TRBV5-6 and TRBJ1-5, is DAGVTQSPTHLIKTRGQQVTLRCSPKSGHDTVSWYQQALGQGPQFIFQYYEEEERQRGNFPDRFSGHQFPNYSSELNVNALLLGDSALYLCASSRGEDRSQPQHFGDGTRLSIL.

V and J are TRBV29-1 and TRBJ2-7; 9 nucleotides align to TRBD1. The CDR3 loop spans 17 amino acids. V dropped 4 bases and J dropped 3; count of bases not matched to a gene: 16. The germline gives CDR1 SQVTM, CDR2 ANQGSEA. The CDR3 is CSVVLMFLGQGNYEQYF. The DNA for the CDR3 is TGCAGCGTTGTCCTCATGTTTTTGGGACAGGGAAACTACGAGCAGTACTTC.

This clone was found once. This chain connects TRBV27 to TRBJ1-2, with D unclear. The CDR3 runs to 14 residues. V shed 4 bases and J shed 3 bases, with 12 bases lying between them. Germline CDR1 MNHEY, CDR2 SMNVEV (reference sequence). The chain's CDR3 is CASSSAEDHYGYTF. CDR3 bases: TGTGCCAGCAGTTCGGCAGAGGACCACTATGGCTACACCTTC.

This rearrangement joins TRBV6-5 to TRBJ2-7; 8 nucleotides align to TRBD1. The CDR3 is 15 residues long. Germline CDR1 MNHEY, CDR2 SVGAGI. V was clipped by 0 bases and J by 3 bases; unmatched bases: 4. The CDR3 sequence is CASSYSRQGNYEQYF. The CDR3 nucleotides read TGTGCCAGCAGTTACTCTCGACAGGGGAACTACGAGCAGTACTTC.

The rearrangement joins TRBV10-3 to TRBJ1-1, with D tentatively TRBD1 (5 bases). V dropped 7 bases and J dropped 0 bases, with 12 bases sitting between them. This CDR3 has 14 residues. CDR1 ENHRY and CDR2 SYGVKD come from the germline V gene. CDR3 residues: CAITRGLMNTEAFF. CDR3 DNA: TGTGCCATCACGAGGGGTCTAATGAACACTGAAGCTTTCTTT.

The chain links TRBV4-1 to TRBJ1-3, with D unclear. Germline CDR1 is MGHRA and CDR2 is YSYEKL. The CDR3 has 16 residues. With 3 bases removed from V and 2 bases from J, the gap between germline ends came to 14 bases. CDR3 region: CASSQPGLLTGNTIYF. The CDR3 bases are TGCGCCAGCAGCCAGCCCGGGCTGCTCACTGGAAACACCATATATTTT.

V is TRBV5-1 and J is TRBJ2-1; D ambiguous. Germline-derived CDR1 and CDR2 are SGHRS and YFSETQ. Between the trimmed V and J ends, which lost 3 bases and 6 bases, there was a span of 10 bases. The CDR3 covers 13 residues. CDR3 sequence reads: CASSSPSVNEQFF. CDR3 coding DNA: TGCGCCAGCAGCTCCCCCTCGGTCAATGAGCAGTTCTTC.

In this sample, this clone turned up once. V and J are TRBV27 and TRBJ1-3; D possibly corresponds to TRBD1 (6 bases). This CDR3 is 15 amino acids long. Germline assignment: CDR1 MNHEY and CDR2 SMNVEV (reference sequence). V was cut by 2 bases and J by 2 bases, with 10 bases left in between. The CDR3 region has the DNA TGTGCCAGCAGTTTAGGGGGGGGCGCTGGAAACACCATATATTTT. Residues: CASSLGGGAGNTIYF.

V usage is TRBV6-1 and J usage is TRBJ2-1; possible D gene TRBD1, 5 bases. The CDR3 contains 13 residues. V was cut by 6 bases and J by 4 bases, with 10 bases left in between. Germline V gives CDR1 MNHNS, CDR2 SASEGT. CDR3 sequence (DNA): TGTGCCAGCAGCGAGACAGCGTACAATGAGCAGTTCTTC. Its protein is CASSETAYNEQFF.

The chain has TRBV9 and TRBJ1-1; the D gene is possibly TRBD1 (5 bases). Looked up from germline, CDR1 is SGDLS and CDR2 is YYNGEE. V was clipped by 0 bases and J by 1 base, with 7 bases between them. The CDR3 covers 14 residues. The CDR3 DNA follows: TGTGCCAGCAGCGTAGGACAGCCGAACACTGAAGCTTTCTTT. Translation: CASSVGQPNTEAFF.

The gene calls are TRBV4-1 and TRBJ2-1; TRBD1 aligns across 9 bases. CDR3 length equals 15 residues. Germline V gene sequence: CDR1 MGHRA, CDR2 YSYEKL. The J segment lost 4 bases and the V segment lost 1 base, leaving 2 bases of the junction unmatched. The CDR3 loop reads CASSQGGQGYNEQFF. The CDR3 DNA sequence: TGCGCCAGCAGCCAAGGGGGACAGGGATACAATGAGCAGTTCTTC.

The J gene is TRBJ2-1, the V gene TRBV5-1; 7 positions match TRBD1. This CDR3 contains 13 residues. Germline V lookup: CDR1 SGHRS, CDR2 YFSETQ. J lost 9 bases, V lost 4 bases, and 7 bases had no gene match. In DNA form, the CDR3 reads TGCGCCAGCAGCGACGACAGGGTTGGTGAGCAGTTCTTC. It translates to CASSDDRVGEQFF.

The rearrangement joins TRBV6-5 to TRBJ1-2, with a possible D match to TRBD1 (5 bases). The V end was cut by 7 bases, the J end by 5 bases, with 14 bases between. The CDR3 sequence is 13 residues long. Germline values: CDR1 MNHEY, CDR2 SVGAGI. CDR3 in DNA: TGTGCCAGCACTAGGGCAGGGAGATATGGCTACACCTTC. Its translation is CASTRAGRYGYTF.

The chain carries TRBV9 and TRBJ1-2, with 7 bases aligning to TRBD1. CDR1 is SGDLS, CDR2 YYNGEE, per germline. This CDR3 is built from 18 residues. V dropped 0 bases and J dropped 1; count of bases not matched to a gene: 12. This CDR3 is CASSVVSLGQGVNYGYTF. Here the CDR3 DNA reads TGTGCCAGCAGCGTAGTCAGTCTCGGCCAGGGGGTTAACTATGGCTACACCTTC.

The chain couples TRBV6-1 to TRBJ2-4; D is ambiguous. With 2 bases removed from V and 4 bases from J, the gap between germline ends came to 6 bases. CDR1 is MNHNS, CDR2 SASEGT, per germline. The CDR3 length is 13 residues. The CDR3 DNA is TGTGCCAGCAGTGAAAGGCAGAAAAACATTCAGTACTTC. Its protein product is CASSERQKNIQYF.

CDR3: CASSRYRGYEQYF. CDR3 sequence (DNA): TGTGCCAGCAGCCGCTACAGGGGCTACGAGCAGTACTTC. This chain joins TRBV11-1 and TRBJ2-7; TRBD1 aligns across 7 bases. The J segment lost 3 bases and the V segment lost 5 bases, leaving 4 bases of the junction unmatched. Per germline, CDR1 SGHAT and CDR2 FQDESV (reference sequence). The CDR3 is 13 residues long.

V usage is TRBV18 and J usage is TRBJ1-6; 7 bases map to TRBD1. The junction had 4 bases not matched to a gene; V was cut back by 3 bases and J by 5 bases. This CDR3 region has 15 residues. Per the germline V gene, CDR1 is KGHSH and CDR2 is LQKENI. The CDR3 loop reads CASSPFGTDNSPLHF. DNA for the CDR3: TGTGCCAGCTCACCGTTCGGGACAGATAATTCACCCCTCCACTTT.

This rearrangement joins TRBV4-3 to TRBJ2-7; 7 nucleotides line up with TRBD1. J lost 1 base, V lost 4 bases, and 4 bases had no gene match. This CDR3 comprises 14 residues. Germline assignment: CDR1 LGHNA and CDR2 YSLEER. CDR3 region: CASSRGQVSYEQYF. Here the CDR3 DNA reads TGCGCCAGCAGCCGAGGACAGGTGTCCTACGAGCAGTACTTC.

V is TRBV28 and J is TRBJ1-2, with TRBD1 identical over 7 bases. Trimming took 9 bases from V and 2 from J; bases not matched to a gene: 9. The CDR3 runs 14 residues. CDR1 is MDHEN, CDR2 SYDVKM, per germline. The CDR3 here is CASYSRGGNYGYTF. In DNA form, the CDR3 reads TGTGCCAGTTACTCCAGGGGGGGGAACTATGGCTACACCTTC.

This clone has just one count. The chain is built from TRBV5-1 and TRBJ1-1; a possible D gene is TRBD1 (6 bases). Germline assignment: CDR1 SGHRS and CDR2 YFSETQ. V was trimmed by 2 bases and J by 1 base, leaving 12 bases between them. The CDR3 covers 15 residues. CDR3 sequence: CASSLYSGQNTEAFF. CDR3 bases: TGCGCCAGCAGCTTATATTCGGGACAGAACACTGAAGCTTTCTTT. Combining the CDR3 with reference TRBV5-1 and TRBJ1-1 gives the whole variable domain KAGVTQTPRYLIKTRGQQVTLSCSPISGHRSVSWYQQTPGQGLQFLFEYFSETQRNKGNFPGRFSGRQFSNSRSEMNVSTLELGDSALYLCASSLYSGQNTEAFFGQGTRLTVV.

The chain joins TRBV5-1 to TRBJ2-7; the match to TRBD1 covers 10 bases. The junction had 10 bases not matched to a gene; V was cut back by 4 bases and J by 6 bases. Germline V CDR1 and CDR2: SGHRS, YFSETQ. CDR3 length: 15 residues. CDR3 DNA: TGCGCCAGCAGCCAACGACAGGGGGCAGGCGGCGAGCAGTACTTC. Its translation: CASSQRQGAGGEQYF.

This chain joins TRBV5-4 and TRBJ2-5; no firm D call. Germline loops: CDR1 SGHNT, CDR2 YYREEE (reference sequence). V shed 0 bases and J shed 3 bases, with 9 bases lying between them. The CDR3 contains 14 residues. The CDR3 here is CASSLVGSEETQYF. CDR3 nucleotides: TGTGCCAGCAGCTTGGTGGGGTCCGAAGAGACCCAGTACTTC.